The 23 T cell receptor beta chains below come from one sample, sequenced in a study of cytomegalovirus exposure and HLA in healthy donors. Assay used: immunoSEQ multiplex PCR; TCRdb lists only in-frame clones, some missing. The top ten hold around 5% of the sample, which has 90,000 to 150,000 clones, approximately 85% seen once. The sequenced sample was PBMCs. The receptors were gathered from a man younger than 35 in good health and CMV-seronegative.

This clone was seen only once. The V call is TRBV27, the J call TRBJ1-5; no clear D. V lost 2 bases and J lost 0, with 17 bases in between. This CDR3 region has 18 residues. Germline assignment: CDR1 MNHEY and CDR2 SMNVEV (reference sequence). This chain's CDR3 is CASSLKFRPPYSNQPQHF. CDR3 bases: TGTGCCAGCAGTTTAAAATTCAGGCCCCCTTATAGCAATCAGCCCCAGCATTTT.

The V and J genes are TRBV5-1 and TRBJ2-7; 9 bases map to TRBD1. CDR1 and CDR2 (germline): SGHRS, YFSETQ. This CDR3 region has 16 residues. V gave up 0 bases and J gave up 0 bases; unmatched junction bases: 4. CDR3 region: CASSLEGTGSSYEQYF. CDR3 bases: TGCGCCAGCAGCTTGGAAGGGACAGGGAGCTCCTACGAGCAGTACTTC.

This chain connects TRBV19 to TRBJ2-5, with D possibly TRBD2 on 6 matching bases. There are 14 residues in the CDR3. CDR1 and CDR2 from the germline V gene are LNHDA and SQIVND (reference sequence). Trimming removed 3 bases from V and 5 bases from J, with 13 bases in between. The CDR3 here is CASSIPGVGETQYF. The CDR3 DNA follows: TGTGCCAGTAGTATTCCGGGGGTCGGGGAGACCCAGTACTTC.

The chain recombines TRBV11-3 with TRBJ1-2, with 7 bases that match TRBD1. Germline CDR1 is SGHNT and CDR2 is YENEEA. CDR3 length: 15 residues. V trimming: 3 bases; J trimming: 6 bases; junction bases outside the gene matches: 10. The chain's CDR3 is CASSLIPDRDHGYTF. As DNA, the CDR3 is TGTGCCAGCAGCTTGATCCCCGACAGGGATCATGGCTACACCTTC.

This chain links TRBV27 with TRBJ2-1, with 9 nucleotides matching TRBD2. After removal of 2 bases from V and 1 base from J, the junction contained 3 bases not matched to a gene. The germline CDR1 and CDR2 sequences are MNHEY and SMNVEV (reference sequence). The CDR3 has 16 residues. CDR3 nucleotides: TGTGCCAGCAGTTTAGCAAGCGGGGGGTCCTACAATGAGCAGTTCTTC. Translated, it gives CASSLASGGSYNEQFF.

This chain joins TRBV6-5 and TRBJ1-2; 8 bases are a match to TRBD1. CDR3 length: 14 amino acids. V lost 6 bases and J lost 6; bases outside the gene matches: 9. Germline V gene sequence: CDR1 MNHEY, CDR2 SVGAGI. The CDR3 region has the DNA TGTGCCAGCAGGGGCCGGACAGGGAGGGATGGCTACACCTTC. This translates into CASRGRTGRDGYTF.

V gene TRBV5-6 combines with J gene TRBJ2-5; perhaps TRBD1 as D (5 bases). Trimming shortened V by 0 bases and J by 4 bases, and 7 bases separated the two germline ends. Germline lookup yields CDR1 SGHDT and CDR2 YYEEEE. The CDR3 runs 13 residues. This CDR3 is CASSLGQGETQYF. CDR3 coding DNA: TGTGCCAGCAGCTTGGGGCAGGGAGAGACCCAGTACTTC.

The J gene is TRBJ2-7, the V gene TRBV6-5; tentatively, D is TRBD1 (6 bases). The CDR3 length is 13 residues. V lost 6 bases, J lost 1 base, and 10 bases lay in between. The germline V gene encodes CDR1 MNHEY and CDR2 SVGAGI. CDR3 protein: CASRQGRSYEQYF. For the CDR3, the DNA is TGTGCCAGCAGACAGGGTAGGTCCTACGAGCAGTACTTC.

The chain links TRBV27 to TRBJ1-2; D may be TRBD1 (5 bases). This CDR3 is built from 12 residues. V lost 6 bases to trimming and J lost 5 bases, with 10 bases between them. The germline CDR1 and CDR2 sequences are MNHEY and SMNVEV (reference sequence). The DNA for the CDR3 is TGTGCCAGCAGAGGCGCAGGGTATGGCTACACCTTC. Protein product: CASRGAGYGYTF.

The V gene is TRBV7-9, the J gene TRBJ2-5; TRBD1 is a possible D gene (5 bases). The length of the CDR3 is 14 residues. CDR1 and CDR2 (germline): SEHNR, FQNEAQ (reference sequence). V lost 0 bases, J lost 4 bases, and 9 bases lay in between. DNA for the CDR3: TGTGCCAGCAGCTTAGCGGGGCAAGTAGAGACCCAGTACTTC. Amino acid sequence: CASSLAGQVETQYF. The variable domain in full, with the rest retrieved from reference TRBV7-9 and TRBJ2-5, is DTGVSQNPRHKITKRGQNVTFRCDPISEHNRLYWYRQTLGQGPEFLTYFQNEAQLEKSRLLSDRFSAERPKGSFSTLEIQRTEQGDSAMYLCASSLAGQVETQYFGPGTRLLVL.

The rearrangement links TRBV11-1 to TRBJ2-1, with 12 bases fitting TRBD2. Trimming removed 5 bases from V and 6 bases from J; junction bases left unmatched: 11. The CDR3 extends over 17 amino acids. The V gene's germline CDR1 is SGHAT and CDR2 FQDESV (reference sequence). The CDR3 region has the DNA TGTGCCAGCAGCCTCCGCACGACTAGCGGGAGCGTCAATGAGCAGTTCTTC. Protein sequence: CASSLRTTSGSVNEQFF. Based on the CDR3 plus reference TRBV11-1 and TRBJ2-1, the full variable domain is EAEVAQSPRYKITEKSQAVAFWCDPISGHATLYWYRQILGQGPELLVQFQDESVVDDSQLPKDRFSAERLKGVDSTLKIQPAELGDSAMYLCASSLRTTSGSVNEQFFGPGTRLTVL.

The V call is TRBV18, the J call TRBJ2-3; 10 positions agree with TRBD2. The CDR3 runs to 14 residues. J gave up 8 bases and V 4 bases, and 6 bases lay outside the gene matches. Germline V gives CDR1 KGHSH, CDR2 LQKENI. CDR3 sequence reads: CASSRTSGNGTQYF. CDR3 in DNA: TGTGCCAGCTCACGGACTAGCGGCAACGGTACGCAGTATTTT.

The CDR3 spells CASSSLPGQGKETQYF. CDR3 coding DNA: TGCGCCAGCAGCTCGCTACCGGGACAGGGAAAAGAGACCCAGTACTTC. The rearrangement links TRBV4-1 to TRBJ2-5; 9 positions agree with TRBD1. Germline CDR1 reads MGHRA; CDR2 reads YSYEKL. This CDR3 is 16 amino acids long. V trimming: 5 bases; J trimming: 3 bases; junction bases outside the gene matches: 10.

CDR3 in DNA: TGCGCCAGCAGCGTCCTAGCGGGGGACCAAGAGACCCAGTACTTC. Protein product: CASSVLAGDQETQYF. V gene TRBV5-1 combines with J gene TRBJ2-5; 10 bases fit TRBD2. The V segment lost 4 bases and the J segment 0 bases; nucleotides outside the gene matches: 3. Germline V gene lookup returns CDR1 SGHRS and CDR2 YFSETQ. The CDR3 loop spans 15 amino acids.

The chain uses TRBV6-4 and TRBJ2-2; perhaps TRBD1 as D (6 bases). Per the germline V gene, CDR1 is MRHNA and CDR2 is SNTAGT. Trimming shortened V by 3 bases and J by 6 bases, and 8 bases separated the two germline ends. The length of the CDR3 is 13 residues. CDR3 in amino acids: CASSEEGAGELFF. The CDR3 DNA sequence: TGTGCCAGCAGTGAAGAGGGGGCCGGGGAGCTGTTTTTT.

The chain has TRBV5-4 and TRBJ1-2; TRBD1 matches at 7 bases. The CDR3 runs 14 residues. Germline loops: CDR1 SGHNT, CDR2 YYREEE (reference sequence). Trimming removed 4 bases from V and 1 base from J; junction bases left unmatched: 4. DNA for the CDR3: TGTGCCAGCAGCATCCGACAGGGTAACTATGGCTACACCTTC. Translation: CASSIRQGNYGYTF.

This clone was counted between two and nine times. This rearrangement joins TRBV14 to TRBJ1-2, with D possibly TRBD1 on 5 matching bases. CDR1 and CDR2 from the germline V gene are SGHDN and FVKESK. The CDR3 consists of 13 residues. The germline V and J ends were trimmed by 1 base and 8 bases, with 11 bases remaining between them. The CDR3 DNA reads TGTGCCAGCAGCCAAGTGGACATAAACGGCTACACCTTC. It specifies CASSQVDINGYTF.

This chain joins TRBV7-8 and TRBJ1-1, with TRBD1 matching over 7 bases. CDR1 and CDR2 (germline): SGHVS, FQNEAQ. V was clipped by 2 bases and J by 0 bases; unmatched bases: 12. This CDR3 contains 18 residues. In DNA, the CDR3 is TGTGCCAGCAGCTTATTACAGGGGCAGGGTAGCATGAACACTGAAGCTTTCTTT. Translated: CASSLLQGQGSMNTEAFF.

This clone was detected a few times. The rearrangement uses TRBV5-6 and TRBJ2-5; D gene ambiguous. The germline CDR1 and CDR2 sequences are SGHDT and YYEEEE. The CDR3 sequence is 15 residues long. The V end lost 4 bases, the J end lost 1 base, and 14 bases lay between the germline ends. In DNA form, the CDR3 reads TGTGCCAGCAGCACGAACCTAAGGAGCCAAGAGACCCAGTACTTC. Its protein is CASSTNLRSQETQYF.

This chain uses TRBV4-1 with TRBJ2-5; TRBD2 matches at 10 bases. The ends lost 1 base at V and 4 bases at J; junction bases unmatched: 6. This CDR3 spans 16 amino acids. Germline-derived CDR1 and CDR2 are MGHRA and YSYEKL. CDR3 bases: TGCGCCAGCAGCCAAGTACTAGCGGGAACCGGAGAGACCCAGTACTTC. Its translation is CASSQVLAGTGETQYF.

J is TRBJ1-5 and V is TRBV30, with D hard to call. The CDR3 extends over 12 amino acids. Trimming removed 0 bases at V and 4 bases at J, with 4 bases between. Looked up from germline, CDR1 is GTSNPN and CDR2 is SVGIG (reference sequence). CDR3 bases: TGTGCCTGGAGTGTCGGGAATCAGCCCCAGCATTTT. This gives the protein CAWSVGNQPQHF. The full variable domain, its missing parts supplied by reference TRBV30 and TRBJ1-5, is SQTIHQWPATLVQPVGSPLSLECTVEGTSNPNLYWYRQAAGRGLQLLFYSVGIGQISSEVPQNLSASRPQDRQFILSSKKLLLSDSGFYLCAWSVGNQPQHFGDGTRLSIL.

This sequence joins TRBV5-1 and TRBJ1-4, with a possible D match to TRBD1 (6 bases). Germline CDR1 and CDR2: SGHRS and YFSETQ. The CDR3 runs 15 residues. The ends were cut back, 4 bases at V and 6 bases at J, with 16 bases in the middle. For the CDR3, the DNA is TGCGCCAGCAGCCCGGAAGGACAGATACATGAAAAACTGTTTTTT. As protein: CASSPEGQIHEKLFF.

This chain uses TRBV5-1 with TRBJ2-7, with a weak D call TRBD1 (6 bases). The CDR3 covers 12 residues. Trimming left V 0 bases short and J 6 bases short, with 7 bases between. The germline CDR1 and CDR2 sequences are SGHRS and YFSETQ. Here the CDR3 DNA reads TGCGCCAGCAGCTTGGGGGGGCCCGAGCAGTACTTC. Translation gives CASSLGGPEQYF.